The T cell receptor beta chain described here comes from a study of T-cell reconstitution after alpha-beta-depleted transplantation in children. This clonotype was seen repeatedly, ten times or more. This CDR3 spans 15 amino acids. Per germline, CDR1 SGHRS and CDR2 YFSETQ. Between the trimmed V and J ends, which lost 1 base and 8 bases, there was a span of 18 bases. Using unique molecular identifiers, the investigators prepared the TCRbeta library. TCRdb redid the calling of the PCR reads with MiXCR, one entry per CDR3 protein. The sample contains about 690,000 distinct CDR3 sequences, 16% of which appear only once.

This clonotype originated in a human donor who donated a stem cell graft to a child with acute myeloid leukemia. The rearrangement joins TRBV5-1 to TRBJ1-2; no clear D. This specimen was PBMCs from the stem cell graft donor, taken from the stem cell graft. CDR3 DNA sequence: TGCGCCAGCAGCTTGCCAATGGCAGAGGTTTGGGGCTACACCTTC. Amino acids: CASSLPMAEVWGYTF. Filled out from reference TRBV5-1 and TRBJ1-2, the complete variable domain reads KAGVTQTPRYLIKTRGQQVTLSCSPISGHRSVSWYQQTPGQGLQFLFEYFSETQRNKGNFPGRFSGRQFSNSRSEMNVSTLELGDSALYLCASSLPMAEVWGYTFGSGTRLTVV.